Below are 12 T cell receptor beta chains sequenced from a single sample in a study of blood T cell repertoires in COVID-19. Libraries were prepared by immunoSEQ multiplex PCR; TCRdb keeps only in-frame clonotypes and omits some of them. The table has fewer than 250,000 clones, around 90% seen once. The source material was PBMCs or T cells enriched from blood (not recorded which). These receptors all stem from a woman in her forties or fifties with acute COVID-19.

Notes on this clone: Since a much larger clone is just one base distant, this may be a read error. The rearrangement uses TRBV7-2 and TRBJ2-3, with 7 bases fitting TRBD2. The CDR3 totals 14 residues. Germline lookup yields CDR1 SGHTA and CDR2 FQGNSA. V trimming: 8 bases; J trimming: 6 bases; junction bases outside the gene matches: 11. The CDR3, as DNA: TGTGCCAGCTGGGGGGGGGAGGGGAGGGATACGCAGTATTTT. Its protein is CASWGGEGRDTQYF.

CDR3 residues: CASSHGLAGYNEQFF. The CDR3 DNA sequence: TGTGCCAGCAGCCACGGACTAGCGGGCTACAATGAGCAGTTCTTC. The rearrangement uses TRBV6-2 or TRBV6-3 and TRBJ2-1; TRBD2 aligns across 11 bases. Unmatched junction bases numbered 4, after V lost 6 bases and J lost 3 bases. This CDR3 has 15 amino acids. Germline-derived CDR1 and CDR2 are MNHEY and SVGEGT.

The CDR3: CASSPDKGLAARRQTLAKNIQYF. The CDR3 coding sequence is TGCGCCAGCAGCCCCGATAAGGGACTAGCCGCACGACGACAGACTCTTGCCAAAAACATTCAGTACTTC. This chain joins TRBV23-1 and TRBJ2-4; 9 bases match TRBD2. TRBV23-1 falls under the ORF class, with uncertain function. Unmatched junction bases numbered 28, after V lost 6 bases and J lost 1 base. The CDR3 has 23 residues.

The V call is TRBV9, the J call TRBJ2-1; 9 bases match TRBD1. Germline lookup yields CDR1 SGDLS and CDR2 YYNGEE. The CDR3 loop spans 15 amino acids. Losses at the gene ends were 2 bases for V and 8 bases for J; bases not matched to a gene: 8. The CDR3 DNA reads TGTGCCAGCAGCGTGGACCGGGACAGGGTCGATGAGCAGTTCTTC. Its protein product is CASSVDRDRVDEQFF.

The rearrangement joins TRBV4-2 to TRBJ1-2; possibly TRBD1 for D (5 bases). CDR1 LGHNA and CDR2 YNFKEQ come from the germline V gene. Deletions cut 4 bases from V and 6 bases from J, with 12 bases between. The CDR3 runs to 13 residues. The CDR3 DNA reads TGTGCCAGCAGCCTTCAGGGTGGGAATGGCTACACCTTC. It is translated as CASSLQGGNGYTF.

This clone was seen a handful of times. The CDR3 spells CASSDRDRGSGNTIYF. CDR3 in DNA: TGCGCCAGCAGTGACCGGGACAGGGGTTCTGGAAACACCATATATTTT. The chain links TRBV10-1 to TRBJ1-3; 10 bases line up with TRBD1. V was clipped by 3 bases and J by 1 base; unmatched bases: 3. CDR3 length: 16 residues. From germline, CDR1 is WNHNN and CDR2 SYGVQD (reference sequence).

The chain couples TRBV18 to TRBJ2-3; D may be TRBD1 (5 bases). V lost 2 bases and J lost 2, with 11 bases in between. CDR3 length equals 15 residues. The germline V gene has CDR1 KGHSH and CDR2 LQKENI. CDR3 nucleotide sequence: TGTGCCAGCTCACCATCAAGGGGCCCCACAGATACGCAGTATTTT. It codes for CASSPSRGPTDTQYF.

The chain uses TRBV10-2 and TRBJ2-2; tentatively, D is TRBD1 (6 bases). The germline V and J ends were trimmed by 6 bases and 0 bases, with 11 bases remaining between them. The CDR3 loop spans 15 amino acids. The germline V gene encodes CDR1 WSHSY and CDR2 SAAADI. As DNA, the CDR3 is TGCGCCAGCAGCCCGGGACACTCGAACACCGGGGAGCTGTTTTTT. This sequence encodes CASSPGHSNTGELFF.

The chain employs TRBV9 and TRBJ1-3; D call uncertain. The CDR3 sequence is 14 residues long. Looked up from germline, CDR1 is SGDLS and CDR2 is YYNGEE. V lost 0 bases and J 0 bases, leaving 4 bases between the germline ends. The CDR3 loop is CASSVDGSGNTIYF. The CDR3 coding sequence is TGTGCCAGCAGCGTAGACGGCTCTGGAAACACCATATATTTT.

The V call is TRBV30, the J call TRBJ1-6; D not resolved. There are 14 residues in the CDR3. The V and J ends lost 0 bases and 5 bases respectively, with 8 bases between them. In germline, CDR1 is GTSNPN, CDR2 SVGIG (reference sequence). The CDR3 protein is CAWSVAGDNSPLHF. CDR3 DNA: TGTGCCTGGAGTGTAGCAGGTGATAATTCACCCCTCCACTTT.

This chain connects TRBV13 to TRBJ2-3; D is perhaps TRBD2 (6 bases). CDR1 PRHDT and CDR2 FYEKMQ come from the germline V gene (reference sequence). V was shortened by 8 bases and J by 6 bases, with 9 bases between the two germline ends. The CDR3 runs 11 residues. The CDR3 DNA sequence: TGTGCCAGCCGACGGGGGGATACGCAGTATTTT. Translating gives CASRRGDTQYF.

The J gene is TRBJ2-3, the V gene TRBV27; 7 bases are shared with TRBD2. The CDR3 contains 15 residues. Germline V gene data show CDR1 as MNHEY and CDR2 as SMNVEV (reference sequence). V dropped 5 bases and J dropped 4; count of bases not matched to a gene: 9. The CDR3 coding sequence is TGTGCCAGCAGTCTAGCGGTCCGTCGGTCAGATACGCAGTATTTT. It is translated as CASSLAVRRSDTQYF.